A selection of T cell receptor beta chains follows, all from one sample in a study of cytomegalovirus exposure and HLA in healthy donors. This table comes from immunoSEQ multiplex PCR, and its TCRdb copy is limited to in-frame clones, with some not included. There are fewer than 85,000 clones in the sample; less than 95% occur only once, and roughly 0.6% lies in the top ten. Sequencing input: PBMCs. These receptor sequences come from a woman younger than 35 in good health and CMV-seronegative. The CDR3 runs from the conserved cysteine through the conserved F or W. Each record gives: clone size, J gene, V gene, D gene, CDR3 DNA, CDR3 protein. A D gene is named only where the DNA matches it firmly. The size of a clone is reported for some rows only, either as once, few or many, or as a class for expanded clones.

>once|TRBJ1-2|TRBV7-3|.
TGTGCCAGCAGCTCCGGGCCCGCTCCGGGGGGAAGATATGGCTACACCTTC
CASSSGPAPGGRYGYTF
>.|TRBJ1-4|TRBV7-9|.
TGTGCCAGCAGCACTACAGGAGAAAAACTGTTTTTT
CASSTTGEKLFF
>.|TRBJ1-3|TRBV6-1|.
TGTGCCAGCAGTCTCCAGTCGACAGGTCAAAACACCATATATTTT
CASSLQSTGQNTIYF
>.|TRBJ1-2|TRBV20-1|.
TGCAGTGCCGACGGGGAAAGCCGCTACACCTTC
CSADGESRYTF
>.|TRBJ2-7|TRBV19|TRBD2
TGTGCCAGTAGGGGGACTAGCGTAACCTACGAGCAGTACTTC
CASRGTSVTYEQYF
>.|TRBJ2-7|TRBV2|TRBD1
TGTGCCAGCAGGCCCCGGGGACAGCCGCCCAGCGAGCAGTACTTC
CASRPRGQPPSEQYF
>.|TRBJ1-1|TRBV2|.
TGTGCCAGCAGAGCCGGACAGAAGAACACTGAAGCTTTCTTT
CASRAGQKNTEAFF
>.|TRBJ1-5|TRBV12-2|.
TGTGCAAGTCGCTTACCGTATACCGGGACAGGGGACTATCAGCCCCAGCATTTT
CASRLPYTGTGDYQPQHF
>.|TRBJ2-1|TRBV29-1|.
TGCAGCGTTTCCATTTACAATGAGCAGTTCTTC
CSVSIYNEQFF
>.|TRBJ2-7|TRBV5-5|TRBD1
TGTGCCAGCAGCTTGGATACAGGGGAGTACGAGCAGTACTTC
CASSLDTGEYEQYF
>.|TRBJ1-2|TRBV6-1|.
TGTGCCAGCAGGTCGACCCGGGGAAACTATGGCTACACCTTC
CASRSTRGNYGYTF